The sequence of this T cell receptor (beta chain) was determined in a study of blood T cells in healthy people across ages. Study outcomes and limitations: Estimates of diversity drawn from one million T cells were considered underestimates.

Those donating, healthy Caucasian individuals from Russia, were aged roughly 6 to 100. As to this clonotype: Its matching antigen is unknown.

Together with a sample-barcoded 5' primer, a J-beta primer mix was included in a second PCR lasting about 6 to 11 cycles. Template switching added a 12-random-nucleotide identifier to every cDNA molecule. TCRdb used MiXCR to reprocess the 5' RACE reads, holding one entry per CDR3 protein. The sample includes about 1.6 million distinct CDR3 sequences, almost 35% of them seen just once. The CDR3 loop spans 14 amino acids. Germline V gene data show CDR1 as DFQATT and CDR2 as SNEGSKA (reference sequence). With V trimmed by 6 bases and J by 2 bases, 9 bases remained unmatched. This TCR derives from a woman in her 30s in good health. The sequencing input was blood. This chain joins TRBV20-1 and TRBJ2-7; 8 bases fit TRBD2. The CDR3 region is CSASGGVTTYEQYF. The CDR3 DNA follows: TGCAGTGCCTCCGGGGGGGTTACTACCTACGAGCAGTACTTC.